A selection of T cell receptor beta chains follows, all from one sample in a study of T-cell memory formation after mild COVID-19. TCRdb independently ran MiXCR on the 5' RACE reads; one entry per CDR3 protein. The table lists fewer than 350,000 distinct CDR3 sequences, approximately 15% of them singletons. Sequenced sample: PBMCs or a T cell subset sorted from them (not recorded which). All receptors derive from a man between 18 and 29 years old who had mild COVID-19 (a few samples of this study predate the infection). Cell type and time point are not known. CDR3s include the opening cysteine and the closing phenylalanine or tryptophan. A D gene is named only where the DNA matches it firmly. Rows give clone size only sometimes, using once, few, many, or a class for an expanded clone.

>15|.|TRBJ1-5|TRBV28|.
CASSSPSGAFRSQHF
TGTGCCAGCAGTTCCCCCTCGGGGGCATTTCGATCCCAGCATTTT
>15|.|TRBJ2-7|TRBV6-6|TRBD1
CASSYSTGQNYEQYF
TGTGCCAGCAGTTACTCGACGGGACAGAATTACGAGCAGTACTTC
>16|.|TRBJ2-6|TRBV28|.
CASSIPPGAGANVLTF
TGTGCCAGCAGTATCCCCCCAGGGGCTGGGGCCAACGTCCTGACTTTC
>11|few|TRBJ2-3|TRBV7-9|.
CASTDRDYQYF
TGTGCCAGCACCGACCGAGACTATCAGTATTTT
>12|.|TRBJ2-7|TRBV20-1|.
CSARVYGDEQYF
TGCAGTGCTAGAGTTTACGGCGACGAGCAGTACTTC
>15|few|TRBJ1-6|TRBV6-5|.
CASSYGGGNNSPLHF
TGTGCCAGCAGTTACGGGGGGGGAAATAATTCACCCCTCCACTTT
>17|.|TRBJ1-3|TRBV4-1|TRBD1
CASSQDPAGGFGNTIYF
TGCGCCAGCAGCCAAGATCCGGCAGGGGGGTTCGGAAACACCATATATTTT
>14|few|TRBJ2-3|TRBV18|.
CASSPALALDTQYF
TGTGCCAGCTCACCAGCACTAGCTTTAGATACGCAGTATTTT
>17|.|TRBJ2-3|TRBV4-3|TRBD1
CASSQAATGGWADTQYF
TGCGCCAGCAGCCAAGCCGCGACAGGGGGCTGGGCAGATACGCAGTATTTT
>15|few|TRBJ2-5|TRBV5-6|TRBD1
CASSSGTVLQETQYF
TGTGCCAGCAGCTCCGGGACAGTTCTACAAGAGACCCAGTACTTC
>12|.|TRBJ2-7|TRBV5-4|.
CASSAVTGEQYF
TGTGCCAGCAGCGCGGTTACAGGCGAGCAGTACTTC
>13|few|TRBJ2-5|TRBV5-1|.
CASSYTPQETQYF
TGCGCCAGCAGTTACACTCCCCAAGAGACCCAGTACTTC
>18|.|TRBJ1-5|TRBV24-1|TRBD1
CATSDPGQGMTPNQPQHF
TGTGCCACCAGTGATCCTGGACAGGGGATGACCCCCAATCAGCCCCAGCATTTT
>13|.|TRBJ2-3|TRBV20-1|.
CSAVLAGTDTQYF
TGCAGTGCCGTACTAGCTGGCACAGATACGCAGTATTTT
>13|many|TRBJ2-1|TRBV20-1|.
CSANRDIYNEQFF
TGCAGTGCTAACCGGGACATTTACAATGAGCAGTTCTTC
>15|many|TRBJ1-2|TRBV7-3|TRBD1
CASSPRSGTGVGYTF
TGTGCCAGCAGCCCGAGAAGCGGGACAGGGGTGGGCTACACCTTC
>15|few|TRBJ2-1|TRBV12-3/TRBV12-4|.
CASSLQGTSYNEQFF
TGTGCCAGCAGTTTACAGGGGACCTCCTACAATGAGCAGTTCTTC
>16|once|TRBJ1-6|TRBV18|.
CASSQGPPSNNSPLHF
TGTGCCAGCTCACAGGGACCTCCGAGCAATAATTCACCCCTCCACTTT
>13|.|TRBJ2-5|TRBV7-2|.
CASSSTRQETQYF
TGTGCCAGCAGCTCGACGAGGCAAGAGACCCAGTACTTC
>16|few|TRBJ1-1|TRBV11-2|.
CASSLPVRTIRTEAFF
TGTGCCAGCAGCTTACCCGTCAGGACGATTCGCACTGAAGCTTTCTTT
>14|.|TRBJ2-2|TRBV20-1|TRBD1
CSASSTGIGGELFF
TGCAGTGCTAGTTCGACAGGGATTGGAGGGGAGCTGTTTTTT
>14|many|TRBJ2-5|TRBV20-1|TRBD1
CSARSWTGLETQYF
TGCAGTGCTAGATCCTGGACAGGGCTAGAGACCCAGTACTTC
>15|few|TRBJ2-1|TRBV3-1|.
CASSQVPGGYNEQFF
TGTGCCAGCAGCCAAGTTCCAGGAGGCTACAATGAGCAGTTCTTC
>14|few|TRBJ2-2|TRBV6-5|.
CASSYSFNTGELFF
TGTGCCAGCAGTTACTCCTTTAACACCGGGGAGCTGTTTTTT